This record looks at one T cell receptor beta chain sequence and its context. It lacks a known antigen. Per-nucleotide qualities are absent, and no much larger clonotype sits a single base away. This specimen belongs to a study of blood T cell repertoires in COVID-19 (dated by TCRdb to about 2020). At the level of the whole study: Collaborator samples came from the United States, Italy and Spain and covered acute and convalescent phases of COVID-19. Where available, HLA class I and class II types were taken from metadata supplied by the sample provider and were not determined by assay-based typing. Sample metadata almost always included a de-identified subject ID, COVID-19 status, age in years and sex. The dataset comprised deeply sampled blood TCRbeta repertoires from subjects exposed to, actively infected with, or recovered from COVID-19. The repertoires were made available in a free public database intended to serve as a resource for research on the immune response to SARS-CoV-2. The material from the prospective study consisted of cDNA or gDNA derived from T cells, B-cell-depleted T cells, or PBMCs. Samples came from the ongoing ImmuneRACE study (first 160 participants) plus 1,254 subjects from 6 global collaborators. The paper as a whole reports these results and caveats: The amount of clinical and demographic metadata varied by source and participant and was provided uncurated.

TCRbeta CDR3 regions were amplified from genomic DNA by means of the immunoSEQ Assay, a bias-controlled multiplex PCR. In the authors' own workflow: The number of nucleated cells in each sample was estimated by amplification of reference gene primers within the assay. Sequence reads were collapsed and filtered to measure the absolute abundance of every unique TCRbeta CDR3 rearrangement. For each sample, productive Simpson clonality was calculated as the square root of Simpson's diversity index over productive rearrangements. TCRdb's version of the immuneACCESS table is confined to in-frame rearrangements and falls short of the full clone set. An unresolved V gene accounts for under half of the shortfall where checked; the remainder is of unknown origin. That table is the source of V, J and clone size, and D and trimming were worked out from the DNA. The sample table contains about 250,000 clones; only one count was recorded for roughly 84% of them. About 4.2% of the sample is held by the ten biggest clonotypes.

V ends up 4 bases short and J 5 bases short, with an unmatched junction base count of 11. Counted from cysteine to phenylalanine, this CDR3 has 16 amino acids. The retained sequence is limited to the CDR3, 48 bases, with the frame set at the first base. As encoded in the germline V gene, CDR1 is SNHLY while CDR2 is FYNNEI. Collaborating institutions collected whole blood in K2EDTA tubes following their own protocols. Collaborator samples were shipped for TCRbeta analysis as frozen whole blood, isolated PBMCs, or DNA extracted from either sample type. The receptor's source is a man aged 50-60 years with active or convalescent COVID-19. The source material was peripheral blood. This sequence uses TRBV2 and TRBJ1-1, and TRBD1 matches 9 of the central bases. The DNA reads TGTGCCAGCAGTGGCGGGACAGGGAGAGGGTATACTGAAGCTTTCTTT. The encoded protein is CASSGGTGRGYTEAFF.